The clone carrying this TCR beta chain was detected ten times or more. Its antigen is still unknown. This sample's TCRbeta library carried unique molecular identifier barcodes. TCRdb passed the PCR reads through MiXCR, listing each CDR3 protein once. This sample has about 290,000 distinct CDR3 sequences, with around 10% found just once. V was pared by 1 base and J by 1 base, with 6 bases between. CDR3 size: 14 residues. CDR1 and CDR2 from the germline V gene are SGHTA and FQGNSA. The data belong to a study of T-cell reconstitution after alpha-beta-depleted transplantation in children. Broader study findings: Some patients' high day-60 TCRbeta diversity was attributed to recipient cells surviving conditioning. About two months after transplant, alpha-beta T cells reportedly came from several hundred expanded graft clones. When one year had passed after transplant, most T-cell counts and diversity came from newly produced T cells.

The origin of this receptor is a boy under two years old with acute myeloid leukemia, due to receive a stem cell transplant. The chain recombines TRBV7-2 with TRBJ2-3; D is unclear. The sample was PBMCs, taken before TCRalphabeta/CD19-depleted stem cell transplant. CDR3 sequence: CASSLELRTDTQYF. In DNA, the CDR3 is TGTGCCAGCAGCTTAGAACTCCGCACAGATACGCAGTATTTT.